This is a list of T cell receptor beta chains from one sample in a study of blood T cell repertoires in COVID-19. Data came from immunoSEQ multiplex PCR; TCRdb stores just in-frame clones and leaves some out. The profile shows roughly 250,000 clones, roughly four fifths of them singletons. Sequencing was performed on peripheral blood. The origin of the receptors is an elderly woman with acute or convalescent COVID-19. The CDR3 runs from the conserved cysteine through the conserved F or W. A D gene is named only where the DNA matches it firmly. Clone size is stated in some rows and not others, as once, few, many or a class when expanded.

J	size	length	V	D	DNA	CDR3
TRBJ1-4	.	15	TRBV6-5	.	TGTGCCAGCAGTTACGCGGGGAAGCTTCCCGAAAAACTGTTTTTT	CASSYAGKLPEKLFF
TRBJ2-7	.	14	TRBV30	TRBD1	TGTGCCTGGAGCACAGGGGTACTTTCCTACGAGCAGTACTTC	CAWSTGVLSYEQYF
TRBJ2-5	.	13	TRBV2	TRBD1	TGTGCCAGCAGGGGACAGACCCCAGAGACCCAGTACTTC	CASRGQTPETQYF
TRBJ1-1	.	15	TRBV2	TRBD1	TGTGCCAGCAGCCCCAGGGTCGACAGGGCCACTGAAGCTTTCTTT	CASSPRVDRATEAFF
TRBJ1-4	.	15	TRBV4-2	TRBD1	TGTGCCAGCAGCATAACAGGGGCAACTAATGAAAAACTGTTTTTT	CASSITGATNEKLFF
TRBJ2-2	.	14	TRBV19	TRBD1	TGTGCCAGTAGTATCAGGGGGCAGGGCGGGGAGCTGTTTTTT	CASSIRGQGGELFF
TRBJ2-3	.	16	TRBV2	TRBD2	TGTGCCAGCAGTGAGCGACTAGCCGGGGGGGGAGATACGCAGTATTTT	CASSERLAGGGDTQYF
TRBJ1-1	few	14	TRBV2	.	TGTGCCAGCAGAGAAATACAAGGGGGCACTGAAGCTTTCTTT	CASREIQGGTEAFF
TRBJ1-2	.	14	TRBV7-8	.	TGTGCCAGCAGCTTATCAGGACAGATGGATGGGGCCACCTTC	CASSLSGQMDGATF
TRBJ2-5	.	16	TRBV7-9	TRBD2	TGTGCCAGCAGCTTTTCGTTAGCGGGGGGGGAGCTGGACCAGTACTTC	CASSFSLAGGELDQYF
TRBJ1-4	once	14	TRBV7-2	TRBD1	TGTGCCAGCAGGACCGGGACAGCTAATGAAAAACTGTTTTTT	CASRTGTANEKLFF
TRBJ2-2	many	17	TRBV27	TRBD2	TGTGCCAGCAGTTTAAGACGGACTAGCGCTAACACCGGGGAGCTGTTTTTT	CASSLRRTSANTGELFF
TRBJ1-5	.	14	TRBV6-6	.	TGTGCCAGCAGTTACTCGGACGGGGATCAGCCCCAGCATTTT	CASSYSDGDQPQHF
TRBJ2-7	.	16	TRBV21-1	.	TGTGCCAGCAGACCCGCAGGGGGACAGGTTCGGGTCGAGCAGTACTTC	CASRPAGGQVRVEQYF
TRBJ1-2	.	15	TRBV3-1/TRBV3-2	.	TGTGCCAGCAGCCCGCTCGGTCAGGTCGCCTATGGCTACACCTTC	CASSPLGQVAYGYTF
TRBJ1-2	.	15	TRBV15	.	TGTGCCACCAGCAGAGGGGGTGGCGGGGCCTATAGCTACACCTTC	CATSRGGGGAYSYTF
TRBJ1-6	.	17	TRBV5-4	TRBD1	TGTGCCAGCAGCCCCGGACAGGGGCGACTATCTAATTCACCCCTCCACTTT	CASSPGQGRLSNSPLHF
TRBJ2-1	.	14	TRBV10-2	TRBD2	TGCGCCAGCAGTGAACAGCGGGGGGGCGGCGAGCAGTTCTTC	CASSEQRGGGEQFF
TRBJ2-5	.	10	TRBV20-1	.	TGCAGTGCTAGGGCTGAGACCCAGTACTTC	CSARAETQYF
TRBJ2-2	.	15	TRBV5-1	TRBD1	TGCGCCAGCAGCGGGGACAGGGCTGGAGCCGGGGAGCTGTTTTTT	CASSGDRAGAGELFF
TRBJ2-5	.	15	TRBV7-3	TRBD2	TGTGCCAGCAGCCCCGCGGGGGGTACGGGAGAGACCCAGTACTTC	CASSPAGGTGETQYF
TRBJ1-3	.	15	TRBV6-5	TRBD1	TGTGCCAGCAGTCGACAGGGGTCTTCTGGAAACACCATATATTTT	CASSRQGSSGNTIYF
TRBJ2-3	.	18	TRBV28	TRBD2	TGTGCCAGCAGTTCAGGGACTAGCGGGGGGGCTGGTACAGATACGCAGTATTTT	CASSSGTSGGAGTDTQYF
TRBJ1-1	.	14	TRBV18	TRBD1	TGTGCCAGCTCAAGGACAGGGGAGAACACTGAAGCTTTCTTT	CASSRTGENTEAFF
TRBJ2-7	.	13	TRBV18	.	TGTGCCAGCTCACCGGGCAGGGTCTACGAGCAGTACTTC	CASSPGRVYEQYF
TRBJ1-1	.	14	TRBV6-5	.	TGTGCCAGCAGCCGAAGTGGGGGCAACACTGAAGCTTTCTTT	CASSRSGGNTEAFF
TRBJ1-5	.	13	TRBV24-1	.	TGTGCCACCAGTGATTTTTCGGGTAGGCCCCAGCATTTT	CATSDFSGRPQHF
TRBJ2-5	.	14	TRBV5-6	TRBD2	TGTGCCAGCAGCTTTTTTAGCGGGGGAGAGACCCAGTACTTC	CASSFFSGGETQYF
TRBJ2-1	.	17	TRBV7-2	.	TGTGCCAGCAGCCCACGCCTAGCGACGAACTCCTACAATGAGCAGTTCTTC	CASSPRLATNSYNEQFF
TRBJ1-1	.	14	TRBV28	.	TGTGCCAGCAGTCTGCCGGGGGGAAGCACTGAAGCTTTCTTT	CASSLPGGSTEAFF
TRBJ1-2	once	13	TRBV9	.	TGTGCCAGCAGCGTAGGGGAACCCGGTACAGGTACCTTC	CASSVGEPGTGTF
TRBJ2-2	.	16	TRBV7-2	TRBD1	TGTGCCAGCACCCCACAGGGGGCGCGAGGCACCGGGGAGCTGTTTTTT	CASTPQGARGTGELFF
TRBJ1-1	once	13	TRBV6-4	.	TGTGCCAGCAGTGATTCTAGGGGCACTGAAGCTTTCTTT	CASSDSRGTEAFF
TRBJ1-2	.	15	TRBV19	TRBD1	TGTGCCAGTAGGGGGGGACAGGGGGTCTTCTCTGGCTACACCTTC	CASRGGQGVFSGYTF
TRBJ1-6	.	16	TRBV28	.	TGTGCCAGCAGCTTCTCTACAGGAATTAATAATTCACCCCTCCACTTT	CASSFSTGINNSPLHF
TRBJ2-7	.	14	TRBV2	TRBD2	TGTGCCAGCCACTCTAGCGGGGGCACCAACGAGCAGTACTTC	CASHSSGGTNEQYF
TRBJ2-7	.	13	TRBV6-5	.	TGTGCCAGCAGTCCGGAGGGAGGTCACGAGCAGTACTTC	CASSPEGGHEQYF
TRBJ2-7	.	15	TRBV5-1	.	TGCGCCAGCAGCTTGGACCGGGTGCCAGGGGGGGAGCAGTACTTC	CASSLDRVPGGEQYF
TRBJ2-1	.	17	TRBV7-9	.	TGTGCCAGCAGCTTATCGACAGGTTTCAGCTCCTACAATGAGCAGTTCTTC	CASSLSTGFSSYNEQFF
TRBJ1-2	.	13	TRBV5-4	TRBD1	TGTGCCAGCAGGGCGAGGGACAGAAATGGCTACACCTTC	CASRARDRNGYTF
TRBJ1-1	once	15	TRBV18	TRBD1	TGTGCCAGCTCCCCTCAGAGGGGGCTGAACACTGAAGCTTTCTTT	CASSPQRGLNTEAFF
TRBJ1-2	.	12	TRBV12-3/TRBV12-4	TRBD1	TGTGCCAGCAGTCGGACAGGGAATGGCTACACCTTC	CASSRTGNGYTF
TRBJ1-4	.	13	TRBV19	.	TGTGCCAGTAGGGCGGCAACTAATGAAAAACTGTTTTTT	CASRAATNEKLFF
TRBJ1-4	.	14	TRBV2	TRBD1	TGTGCCAGCAGGAGGACAGGGAGAAATGAAAAACTGTTTTTT	CASRRTGRNEKLFF
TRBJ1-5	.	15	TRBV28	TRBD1	TGTGCCAGCACCCGGACAGGTAATAGCAATCAGCCCCAGCATTTT	CASTRTGNSNQPQHF
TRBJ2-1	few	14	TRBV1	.	TGCACCAGCACCGGGGGGGTTTTCTACAATGAGCAGTTCTTC	CTSTGGVFYNEQFF
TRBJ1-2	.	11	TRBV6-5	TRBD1	TGTGCCAGCAGGGACAGGAGCGGCTACACCTTC	CASRDRSGYTF
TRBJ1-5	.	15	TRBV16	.	TGTGCCAGCAGCCAATCGGGGGCAGGCAATCAGCCCCAGCATTTT	CASSQSGAGNQPQHF
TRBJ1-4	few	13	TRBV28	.	TGTGCCATCGAGGAGGGGACTAATGAAAAACTGTTTTTT	CAIEEGTNEKLFF
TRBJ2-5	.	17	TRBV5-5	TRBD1	TGTGCCAGCAGCACTGGAACCGGGACAGGGGGCCGAGAGACCCAGTACTTC	CASSTGTGTGGRETQYF
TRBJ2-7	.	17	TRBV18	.	TGTGCCAGCTCACTTGCCCCCATTATAGGAGGAACCTACGAGCAGTACTTC	CASSLAPIIGGTYEQYF
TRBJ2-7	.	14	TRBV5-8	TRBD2	TGTGCCAGCAGCTTGGGTGGACTAGCTACCGAGCAGTACTTC	CASSLGGLATEQYF
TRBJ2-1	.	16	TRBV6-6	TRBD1	TGTGCCAGCAGTTCCCTGACAGGGGGCGAGTACAATGAGCAGTTCTTC	CASSSLTGGEYNEQFF
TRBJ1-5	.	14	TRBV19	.	TGTGCCAGCCAGACGGGAGTTAGCAATCAGCCCCAGCATTTT	CASQTGVSNQPQHF